This T cell receptor beta chain was obtained from a study of blood T cell repertoires in COVID-19. Study-wide background: Samples of COVID-19 (acute and convalescent) were obtained from the United States, Italy and Spain. PBMCs, B-cell-depleted T cells, or T cells were the source of the cDNA or gDNA that made up the material.

The germline V and J ends were trimmed by 5 bases and 7 bases, with 8 bases remaining between them. The CDR3 is 11 residues long. The germline V gene encodes CDR1 SGHTA and CDR2 FQGNSA. How the authors handled the data: Reference gene primer amplification gave estimated nucleated cell counts. TCRdb's table, derived via immunoSEQ multiplex PCR, lists solely in-frame clones and lacks some. V, J and clone size are those of that table, while D and trimming were read from the DNA. The sample has 100,000 to 150,000 clones; around 87% are singletons. The receptor was derived from a man aged 50-59 years with active COVID-19. This sequence joins TRBV7-2 and TRBJ1-1; D remains unclear. The sample taken for sequencing was peripheral blood. CDR3 nucleotides: TGTGCCAGCAGCCGGGATCGTGAAGCTTTCTTT. The encoded protein is CASSRDREAFF. Drawing the rest from reference TRBV7-2 and TRBJ1-1, the complete variable domain is GAGVSQSPSNKVTEKGKDVELRCDPISGHTALYWYRQSLGQGLEFLIYFQGNSAPDKSGLPSDRFSAERTGGSVSTLTIQRTQQEDSAVYLCASSRDREAFFGQGTRLTVV.